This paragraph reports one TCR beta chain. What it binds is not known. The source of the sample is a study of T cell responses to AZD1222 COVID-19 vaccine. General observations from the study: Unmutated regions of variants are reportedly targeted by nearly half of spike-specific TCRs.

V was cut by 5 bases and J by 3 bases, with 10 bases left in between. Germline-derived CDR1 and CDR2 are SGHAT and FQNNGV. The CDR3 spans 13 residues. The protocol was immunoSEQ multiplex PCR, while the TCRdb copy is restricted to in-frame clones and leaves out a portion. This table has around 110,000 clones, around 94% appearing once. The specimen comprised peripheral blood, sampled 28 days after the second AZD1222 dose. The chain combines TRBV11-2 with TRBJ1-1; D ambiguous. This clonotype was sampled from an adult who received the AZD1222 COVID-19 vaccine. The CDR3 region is CASSPQSDTEAFF. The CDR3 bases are TGTGCCAGCAGCCCTCAGTCGGACACTGAAGCTTTCTTT.